A selection of T cell receptor beta chains follows, all from one sample in a study of blood T cell repertoires in COVID-19. Here immunoSEQ multiplex PCR was the method, and the copy in TCRdb shows in-frame clones only, minus some. This table has some 13,000 clones, roughly 78% appearing once. The sequenced sample consisted of peripheral blood. These receptors were collected from a human donor in a cohort sampled during active COVID-19. CDR3s include the opening cysteine and the closing phenylalanine or tryptophan. D genes are given only for firm matches.

d_gene: TRBD1
j_gene: TRBJ1-3
v_gene: TRBV7-8
CDR3aa: CASSSQGADGNTIYF

d_gene: .
j_gene: TRBJ2-2
v_gene: TRBV21-1
CDR3aa: CASSKSPQGCTGELFF

d_gene: TRBD1
j_gene: TRBJ1-5
v_gene: TRBV24-1
CDR3aa: CATSVGQAGQPQHF

d_gene: TRBD1
j_gene: TRBJ2-3
v_gene: TRBV4-1
CDR3aa: CASSPRTGPDTQYF

d_gene: .
j_gene: TRBJ2-3
v_gene: TRBV19
CDR3aa: CASSMSGVFDTQYF

d_gene: TRBD1
j_gene: TRBJ1-2
v_gene: TRBV5-1
CDR3aa: CASSLTQGPNYGYTF

d_gene: TRBD1
j_gene: TRBJ1-2
v_gene: TRBV29-1
CDR3aa: CSVEALGQSYGYTF

d_gene: TRBD1
j_gene: TRBJ1-2
v_gene: TRBV30
CDR3aa: CAWSSWTGRNYGYTF

d_gene: .
j_gene: TRBJ2-7
v_gene: TRBV7-9
CDR3aa: CASSSLYEQYF

d_gene: TRBD2
j_gene: TRBJ2-3
v_gene: TRBV7-9
CDR3aa: CASRGPGGRGSTDTQYF